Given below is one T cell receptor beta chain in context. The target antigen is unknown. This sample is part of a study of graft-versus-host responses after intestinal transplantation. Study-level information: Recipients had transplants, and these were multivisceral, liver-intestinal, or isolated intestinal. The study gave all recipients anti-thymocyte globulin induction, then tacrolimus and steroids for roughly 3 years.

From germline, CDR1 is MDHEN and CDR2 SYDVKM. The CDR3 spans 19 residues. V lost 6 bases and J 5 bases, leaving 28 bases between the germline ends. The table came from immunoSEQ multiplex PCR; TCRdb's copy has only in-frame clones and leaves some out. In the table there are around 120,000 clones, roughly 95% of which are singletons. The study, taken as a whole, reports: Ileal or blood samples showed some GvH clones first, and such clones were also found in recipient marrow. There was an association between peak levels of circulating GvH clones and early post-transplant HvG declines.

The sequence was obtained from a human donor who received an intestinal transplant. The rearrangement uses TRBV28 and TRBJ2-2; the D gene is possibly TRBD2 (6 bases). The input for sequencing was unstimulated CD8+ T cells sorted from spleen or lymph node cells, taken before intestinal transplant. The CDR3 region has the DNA TGTGCCAGCAGGAACAGGCGGGACCTAACCCGGGGGTATACCGGGGAGCTGTTTTTT. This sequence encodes CASRNRRDLTRGYTGELFF.